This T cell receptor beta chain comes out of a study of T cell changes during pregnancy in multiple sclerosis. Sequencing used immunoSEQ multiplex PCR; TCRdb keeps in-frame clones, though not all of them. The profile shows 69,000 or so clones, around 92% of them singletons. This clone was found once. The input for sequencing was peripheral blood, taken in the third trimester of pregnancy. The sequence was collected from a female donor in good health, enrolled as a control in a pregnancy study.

CDR3 bases: TGTGCCAGCAGCCCCACGTTGGCCGACTATGGCTACACCTTC. It yields the protein CASSPTLADYGYTF. The rearrangement links TRBV9 to TRBJ1-2; no clear D. Germline CDR1 is SGDLS and CDR2 is YYNGEE. V dropped 4 bases and J dropped 3 bases, with 13 bases sitting between them. This CDR3 comprises 14 residues. The entire variable domain, with the rest obtained from reference TRBV9 and TRBJ1-2, is as follows: DSGVTQTPKHLITATGQRVTLRCSPRSGDLSVYWYQQSLDQGLQFLIQYYNGEERAKGNILERFSAQQFPDLHSELNLSSLELGDSALYFCASSPTLADYGYTFGSGTRLTVV.